These 8 T cell receptor beta chains share one sample of origin, sequenced in a study of vaccination and CD4 T cells after COVID-19 (dated 2022 in TCRdb). The meaning of the sample's treatment or condition label: approximately 10-day PBMC culture with coronavirus spike peptide pools or control peptides (ViraFEST assay). The library was built by means of PCR. The sequencer was an Illumina iSeq 100. At the Johns Hopkins FTIC core, DNA from the cultured CD4+ T cells underwent TCR sequencing with the Oncomine TCR Beta short-read assay. TCRdb redid the processing of the public reads, applying fastp at Q25 and MiXCR, and retained in-frame beta chains. Here each entry gathers all rows of one CDR3 protein and keeps the most common genes and DNA. The sample contains about 18,000 distinct CDR3 sequences, 50% of them found a single time. Clones ranked in the top ten supply approximately 7% of the sample. These TCRs' antigens remain unknown.

The specimen was CD4+ T cells from blood, cultured in vitro. Receptors were obtained from a human donor who had recovered from COVID-19.

This clonotype was picked up a small number of times. The chain combines TRBV20-1 with TRBJ2-2; the D gene could be TRBD1 or TRBD2 (5 bases each). CDR3 length equals 13 residues. The V and J ends lost 5 bases and 6 bases respectively, with 13 bases between them. Germline V gene lookup returns CDR1 DFQATT and CDR2 SNEGSKA (reference sequence). The CDR3 sequence: CSAGGTRPGELFF. DNA for the CDR3: TGCAGTGCTGGGGGTACTAGACCCGGGGAGCTGTTTTTT.

V gene TRBV30 combines with J gene TRBJ2-1; 7 bases are a match to TRBD1. After removal of 1 base from V and 7 bases from J, the junction contained 4 bases not matched to a gene. There are 13 residues in the CDR3. Germline V gene lookup returns CDR1 GTSNPN and CDR2 SVGIG (reference sequence). Here the CDR3 DNA reads TGTGCCTGGAGTGAGGGGGCACGGAATGAGCAGTTCTTC. It is translated as CAWSEGARNEQFF. The full variable domain, with the rest looked up from reference TRBV30 and TRBJ2-1, is SQTIHQWPATLVQPVGSPLSLECTVEGTSNPNLYWYRQAAGRGLQLLFYSVGIGQISSEVPQNLSASRPQDRQFILSSKKLLLSDSGFYLCAWSEGARNEQFFGPGTRLTVL.

This clonotype showed up just once. The chain recombines TRBV24-1 with TRBJ2-3; D gene unclear. Trimming removed 10 bases at V and 0 bases at J, with 13 bases between. Germline loops: CDR1 KGHDR, CDR2 SFDVKD. This CDR3 region has 14 residues. CDR3 region: CATQKGISTDTQYF. The CDR3, as DNA: TGTGCCACTCAGAAGGGCATTAGCACAGATACGCAGTATTTT.

The chain recombines TRBV19 with TRBJ2-3, with TRBD1 matching over 11 bases. Trimming took 3 bases from V and 6 from J; bases not matched to a gene: 11. Germline V CDR1 and CDR2: LNHDA, SQIVND (reference sequence). This CDR3 is 17 amino acids long. In nucleotides, the CDR3 is TGTGCCAGTAGTATCCCCGCCGGGACAGGGGGACTTGATACGCAGTATTTT. Its protein product is CASSIPAGTGGLDTQYF.

Only a few counts were recorded for this clonotype. The rearrangement uses TRBV9 and TRBJ2-7, with 14 bases aligning to TRBD2. J was trimmed by 6 bases and V by 5 bases; bases with no gene match: 1. Germline lookup yields CDR1 SGDLS and CDR2 YYNGEE. This CDR3 has 13 amino acids. Written as DNA, the CDR3 is TGTGCCAGCAGTGGGACTAGCGGGAGCGAGCAGTACTTC. It encodes CASSGTSGSEQYF.

This clonotype was recorded a few times. The rearrangement links TRBV6-1 to TRBJ1-2; tentatively, D is TRBD1 (5 bases). Germline assignment: CDR1 MNHNS and CDR2 SASEGT. CDR3 length: 12 amino acids. V dropped 8 bases and J dropped 8 bases, with 15 bases sitting between them. For the CDR3, the DNA is TGTGCCAGCGGGACTTATGATATCGGCTACACCTTC. As protein: CASGTYDIGYTF.

This chain links TRBV7-9 with TRBJ2-2; 11 nucleotides agree with TRBD1. Germline CDR1 and CDR2: SEHNR and FQNEAQ (reference sequence). The CDR3 runs to 19 residues. The V gene end was trimmed by 4 bases and the J gene end by 8 bases; junction bases not matched to a gene: 18. This CDR3 reads CASSSRTGGASLVMGELFF. In DNA form, the CDR3 reads TGTGCCAGCAGCTCTCGGACAGGGGGCGCTTCTCTGGTCATGGGGGAGCTGTTTTTT.

This clonotype was detected a few times. This chain connects TRBV5-6 to TRBJ1-1; 7 positions match TRBD1. The V and J ends lost 5 bases and 0 bases, in that order; junction bases with no gene match: 7. Germline CDR1 and CDR2: SGHDT and YYEEEE. This CDR3 spans 15 amino acids. The DNA for the CDR3 is TGTGCCAGCAGGAGGGACAGCCTCTTGAACACTGAAGCTTTCTTT. This encodes CASRRDSLLNTEAFF.